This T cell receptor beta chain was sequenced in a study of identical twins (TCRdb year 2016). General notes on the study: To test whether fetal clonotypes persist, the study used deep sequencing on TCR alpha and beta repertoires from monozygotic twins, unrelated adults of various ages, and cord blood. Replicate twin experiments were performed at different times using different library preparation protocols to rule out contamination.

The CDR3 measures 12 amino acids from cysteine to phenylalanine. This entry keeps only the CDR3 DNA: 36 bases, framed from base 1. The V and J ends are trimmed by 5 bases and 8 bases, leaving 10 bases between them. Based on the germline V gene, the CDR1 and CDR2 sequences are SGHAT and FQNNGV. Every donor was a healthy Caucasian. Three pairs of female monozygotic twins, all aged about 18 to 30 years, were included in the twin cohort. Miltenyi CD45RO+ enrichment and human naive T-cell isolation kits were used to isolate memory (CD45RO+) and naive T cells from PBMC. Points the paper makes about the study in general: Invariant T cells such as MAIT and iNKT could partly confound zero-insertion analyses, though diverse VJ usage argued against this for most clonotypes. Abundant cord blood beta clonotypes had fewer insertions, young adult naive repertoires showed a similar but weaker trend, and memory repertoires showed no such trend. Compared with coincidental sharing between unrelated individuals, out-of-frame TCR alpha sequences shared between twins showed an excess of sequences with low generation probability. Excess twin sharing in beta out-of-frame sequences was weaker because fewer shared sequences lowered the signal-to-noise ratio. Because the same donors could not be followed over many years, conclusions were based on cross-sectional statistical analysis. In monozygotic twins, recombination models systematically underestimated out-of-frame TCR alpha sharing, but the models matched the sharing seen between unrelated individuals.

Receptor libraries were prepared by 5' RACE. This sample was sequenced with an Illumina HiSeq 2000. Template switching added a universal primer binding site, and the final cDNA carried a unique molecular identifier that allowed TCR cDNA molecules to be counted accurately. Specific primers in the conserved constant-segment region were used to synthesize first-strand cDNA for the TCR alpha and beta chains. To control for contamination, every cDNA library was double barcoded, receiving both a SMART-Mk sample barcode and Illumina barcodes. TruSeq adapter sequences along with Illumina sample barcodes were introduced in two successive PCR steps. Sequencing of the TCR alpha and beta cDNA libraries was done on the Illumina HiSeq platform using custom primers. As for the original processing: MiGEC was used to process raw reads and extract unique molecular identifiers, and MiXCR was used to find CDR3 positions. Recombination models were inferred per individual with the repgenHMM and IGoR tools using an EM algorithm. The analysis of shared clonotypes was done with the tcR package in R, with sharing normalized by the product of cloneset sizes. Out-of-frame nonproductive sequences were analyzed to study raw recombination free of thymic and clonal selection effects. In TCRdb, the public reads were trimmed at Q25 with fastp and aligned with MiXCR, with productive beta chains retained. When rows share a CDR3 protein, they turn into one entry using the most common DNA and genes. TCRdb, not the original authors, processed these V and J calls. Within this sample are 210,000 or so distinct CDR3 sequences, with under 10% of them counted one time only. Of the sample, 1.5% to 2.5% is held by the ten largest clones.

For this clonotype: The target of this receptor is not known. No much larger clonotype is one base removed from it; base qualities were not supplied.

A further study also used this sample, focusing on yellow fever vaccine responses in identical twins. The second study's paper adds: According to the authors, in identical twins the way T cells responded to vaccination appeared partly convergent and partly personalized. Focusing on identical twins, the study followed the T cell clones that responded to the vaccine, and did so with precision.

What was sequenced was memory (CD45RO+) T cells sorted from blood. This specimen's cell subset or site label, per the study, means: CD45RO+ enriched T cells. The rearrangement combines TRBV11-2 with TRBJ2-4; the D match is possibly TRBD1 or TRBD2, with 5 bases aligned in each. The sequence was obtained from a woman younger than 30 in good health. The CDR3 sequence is CASSAGTHIQYF. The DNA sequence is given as TGTGCCAGCAGCGCCGGGACCCACATTCAGTACTTC.